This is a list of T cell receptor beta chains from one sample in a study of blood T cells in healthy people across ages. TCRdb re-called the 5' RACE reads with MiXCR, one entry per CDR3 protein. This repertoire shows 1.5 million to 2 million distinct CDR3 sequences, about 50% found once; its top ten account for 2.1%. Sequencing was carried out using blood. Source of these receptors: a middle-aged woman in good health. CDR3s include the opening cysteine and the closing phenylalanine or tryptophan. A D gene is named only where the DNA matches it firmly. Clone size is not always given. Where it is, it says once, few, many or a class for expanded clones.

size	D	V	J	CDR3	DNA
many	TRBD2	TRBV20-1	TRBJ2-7	CSAREGLVISYEQYF	TGCAGTGCTAGAGAGGGACTAGTGATCTCCTACGAGCAGTACTTC
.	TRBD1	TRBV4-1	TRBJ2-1	CASSLRTGDEQFF	TGCGCCAGCAGCCTACGGACAGGGGATGAGCAGTTCTTC
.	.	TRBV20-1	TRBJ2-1	CSARAFQPRETQFF	TGCAGTGCTAGAGCGTTTCAACCCAGGGAGACCCAGTTCTTC
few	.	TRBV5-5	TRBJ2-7	CASSGGRGVREQYF	TGTGCCAGCAGTGGTGGCAGGGGAGTGAGGGAGCAGTACTTC
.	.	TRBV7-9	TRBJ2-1	CASSLTSLGGEQFF	TGTGCCAGCAGCTTAACCTCATTAGGGGGTGAGCAGTTCTTC
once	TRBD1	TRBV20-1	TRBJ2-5	CSDATDRVGYNEQYF	TGCAGTGACGCGACGGACAGGGTCGGCTACAATGAGCAGTACTTC
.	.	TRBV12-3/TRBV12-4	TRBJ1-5	CASTLATGPLSNQPQHF	TGTGCCAGCACCCTAGCGACAGGACCCCTTAGCAATCAGCCCCAGCATTTT
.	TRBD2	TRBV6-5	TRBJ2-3	CATNLAGGFDTQYF	TGTGCCACCAACCTCGCGGGGGGGTTTGATACGCAGTATTTT
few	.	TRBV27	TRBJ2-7	CASSSSDPQLWYEQYF	TGTGCCAGCAGTTCCTCGGACCCGCAGCTTTGGTACGAGCAGTACTTC
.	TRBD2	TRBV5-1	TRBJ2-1	CASSPLAGGMSSYNEQFF	TGCGCCAGCAGCCCACTAGCGGGGGGGATGAGCTCCTACAATGAGCAGTTCTTC
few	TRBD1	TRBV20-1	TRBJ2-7	CSAMTGRDYEQYF	TGCAGTGCGATGACAGGGCGCGACTACGAGCAGTACTTC
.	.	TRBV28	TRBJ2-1	CASSLLGSVEETQFF	TGTGCCAGCAGTTTATTGGGCAGCGTAGAAGAGACCCAGTTCTTC
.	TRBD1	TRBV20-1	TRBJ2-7	CSATTGQGYNEQYF	TGCAGTGCAACGACCGGACAGGGGTACAATGAGCAGTACTTC
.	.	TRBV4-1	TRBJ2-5	CASSQDQGAYETQYF	TGCGCCAGCAGCCAAGATCAAGGGGCCTATGAGACCCAGTACTTC
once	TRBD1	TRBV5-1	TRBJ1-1	CAREMTGTNTEAFF	TGCGCCAGAGAAATGACAGGGACGAACACTGAAGCTTTCTTT
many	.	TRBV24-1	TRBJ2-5	CATRSSGLGETQYF	TGTGCCACCAGATCATCAGGGCTAGGGGAGACCCAGTACTTC
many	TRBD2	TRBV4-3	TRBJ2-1	CASSQELAGGYNEQFF	TGTGCCAGCAGCCAAGAACTAGCGGGGGGGTACAATGAGCAGTTCTTC
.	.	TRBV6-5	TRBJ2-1	CASSYRTPNEQFF	TGTGCCAGCAGTTACCGGACACCTAATGAGCAGTTCTTC
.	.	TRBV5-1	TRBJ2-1	CASRDRDGPYKEQFF	TGCGCCAGCAGGGACCGGGACGGCCCCTACAAGGAGCAGTTCTTC
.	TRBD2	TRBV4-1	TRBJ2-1	CASSQGYGGGALSEQFF	TGCGCCAGCAGCCAGGGCTACGGCGGGGGGGCCCTAAGTGAGCAGTTCTTC
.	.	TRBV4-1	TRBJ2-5	CASSQTIAKEQYF	TGCGCCAGCAGCCAGACCATAGCGAAGGAGCAGTACTTC
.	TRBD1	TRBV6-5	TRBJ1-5	CASSSTGGSHQPQHF	TGTGCCAGCAGTTCGACAGGGGGTTCACATCAGCCCCAGCATTTT
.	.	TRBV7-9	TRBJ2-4	CASSSGLIAKNIQYF	TGTGCCAGCAGCTCTGGACTGATAGCCAAAAACATTCAGTACTTC
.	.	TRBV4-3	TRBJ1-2	CASSPGAGLYGYTF	TGCGCCAGCAGCCCTGGGGCAGGACTCTATGGCTACACCTTC
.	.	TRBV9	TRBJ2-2	CASSSPNERQRSTGELFF	TGTGCCAGCAGCTCTCCGAACGAGAGGCAGCGGAGCACCGGGGAGCTGTTTTTT
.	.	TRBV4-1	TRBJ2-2	CASSQVQWLADNRELFF	TGCGCCAGCAGCCAAGTTCAGTGGCTGGCCGACAATCGGGAGCTGTTTTTT
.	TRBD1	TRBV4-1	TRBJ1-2	CASSRIGQGPNYGYTF	TGCGCCAGCAGCCGGATCGGACAGGGTCCCAACTATGGCTACACCTTC
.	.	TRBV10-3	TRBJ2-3	CAISLVLTDTQYF	TGTGCCATCAGCTTAGTCCTCACAGATACGCAGTATTTT
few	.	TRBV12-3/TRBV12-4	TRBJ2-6	CASSFEGTDSGANVLTF	TGTGCCAGCAGTTTCGAGGGGACCGATTCTGGGGCCAACGTCCTGACTTTC
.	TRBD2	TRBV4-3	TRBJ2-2	CASSQVGGGPGELFF	TGCGCCAGCAGCCAAGTTGGGGGGGGTCCCGGGGAGCTGTTTTTT
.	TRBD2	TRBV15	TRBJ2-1	CATSRDLLAGGPRNNEQFF	TGTGCCACCAGCAGAGATTTACTAGCGGGGGGGCCACGGAACAATGAGCAGTTCTTC
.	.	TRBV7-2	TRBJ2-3	CASSLGVGRDTQYF	TGTGCCAGCAGCTTAGGGGTAGGGAGAGATACGCAGTATTTT
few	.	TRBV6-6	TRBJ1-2	CASSYPEGLGSYGYTF	TGTGCCAGCAGTTACCCCGAGGGGTTGGGGTCCTATGGCTACACCTTC
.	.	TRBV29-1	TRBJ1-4	CSVELARTTNEKLFF	TGCAGCGTTGAGTTGGCCCGGACAACTAATGAAAAACTGTTTTTT
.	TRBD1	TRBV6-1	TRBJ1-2	CASSGRTGTSDGYTF	TGTGCCAGCAGTGGACGGACAGGGACAAGTGACGGCTACACCTTC
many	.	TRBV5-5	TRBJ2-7	CASSTNSYEQYF	TGTGCCAGCAGCACCAACAGCTACGAGCAGTACTTC
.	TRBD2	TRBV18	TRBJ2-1	CASSPPSGGPHNEQFF	TGTGCCAGCTCACCACCTAGCGGGGGGCCACACAATGAGCAGTTCTTC
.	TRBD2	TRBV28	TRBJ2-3	CASSPQTSGDAHTQYF	TGTGCCAGCAGTCCACAGACTAGCGGGGACGCACATACGCAGTATTTT
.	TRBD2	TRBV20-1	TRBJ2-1	CSASGTSGIYNEQFF	TGCAGTGCTAGCGGGACTAGCGGGATCTACAATGAGCAGTTCTTC
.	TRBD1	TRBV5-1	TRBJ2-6	CASSLRPDRVKVSGANVLTF	TGCGCCAGCAGCCTACGTCCCGACAGGGTAAAAGTCTCTGGGGCCAACGTCCTGACTTTC
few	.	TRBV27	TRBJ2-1	CASSYPGLDNEQFF	TGTGCCAGCAGTTACCCGGGGTTGGACAATGAGCAGTTCTTC
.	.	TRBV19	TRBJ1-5	CASSIVWGTNQPQHF	TGTGCCAGTAGTATAGTTTGGGGAACCAATCAGCCCCAGCATTTT
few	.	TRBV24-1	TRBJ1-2	CATSDPGRPSRGYTF	TGTGCCACCAGTGACCCGGGACGGCCGAGTCGTGGCTACACCTTC
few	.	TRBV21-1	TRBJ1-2	CASSSRVAGAGYTF	TGTGCCAGCAGCTCCCGGGTGGCAGGGGCTGGCTACACCTTC